This passage covers 10 T cell receptor beta chains from one sample sequenced in a study of spatial heterogeneity in lung cancer. Sample time point: sample taken at primary tumor resection. MiXCR, run by TCRdb on the 5' RACE reads, gives a single entry per CDR3 protein. The sample holds fewer than 4,000 distinct CDR3 sequences, 15% seen once. Study findings and constraints: Mutation counts in tumors were tracked by counts of expanded intratumoral alpha and beta TCRs.

Their antigens are not known. The sample was lung tumor tissue, taken at surgery. The receptors stem from a female donor with early-stage non-small cell lung cancer.

This clonotype was counted at least ten times. In a library made to pick up alpha chains, this beta chain is a stray read with a size that means little. The genes are TRBV6-1 and TRBJ1-5; TRBD1 aligns across 9 bases. V lost 6 bases, J lost 3 bases, and 3 bases stayed unmatched. The CDR3 is made up of 14 amino acids. The germline CDR1 and CDR2 sequences are MNHNS and SASEGT. The CDR3 sequence is CASRDRGFNQPQHF. The CDR3 nucleotides are TGTGCCAGCAGGGACAGGGGTTTCAATCAGCCCCAGCATTTT.

For this clonotype: In a library made to pick up alpha chains, this beta chain is a stray read with a size that means little. The gene calls are TRBV2 and TRBJ1-1; a possible D gene is TRBD1 (6 bases). From germline, CDR1 is SNHLY and CDR2 FYNNEI. The CDR3 is 12 amino acids. Trimming took off 8 bases at V and 5 bases at J, with 12 bases between the two ends. Written as DNA, the CDR3 is TGTGCCAGCGGATACAGGGAAACTGAAGCTTTCTTT. The encoded protein is CASGYRETEAFF.

Remarks on this clonotype: As an off-target read in a library built for alpha chains, this beta chain has a frequency of little significance. J is TRBJ1-1 and V is TRBV20-1; D perhaps matches TRBD1 (6 bases). CDR3 size: 15 residues. Germline assignment: CDR1 DFQATT and CDR2 SNEGSKA (reference sequence). Between the trimmed V and J ends, which lost 5 bases and 5 bases, there was a span of 21 bases. CDR3 region: CSAFGSEIRGTEAFF. The CDR3, as DNA: TGCAGTGCTTTTGGAAGTGAAATTAGGGGGACTGAAGCTTTCTTT.

This clonotype is termed large. The size of this beta chain means little, since it is a stray read in a library made for alpha chains. The chain carries TRBV4-3 and TRBJ1-2; D possibly corresponds to TRBD1 (6 bases). The CDR3 runs to 16 residues. Germline loops: CDR1 LGHNA, CDR2 YSLEER. V was cut by 4 bases and J by 2 bases, with 17 bases left in between. This chain's CDR3 is CASSPITKTGNYGYTF. Written as DNA, the CDR3 is TGCGCCAGCAGCCCCATCACTAAGACAGGAAACTATGGCTACACCTTC.

By sample share, this clonotype is medium-sized. The library was designed around alpha chains, so this beta chain is a stray read whose abundance carries little weight. CDR3 protein: CSVASGGTDTQYF. For the CDR3, the DNA is TGCAGCGTGGCTAGCGGGGGCACAGATACGCAGTATTTT. The chain combines TRBV29-1 with TRBJ2-3; the match to TRBD2 covers 9 bases. Per germline, CDR1 SQVTM and CDR2 ANQGSEA. This CDR3 spans 13 amino acids. With V trimmed by 6 bases and J by 1 base, 2 bases remained unmatched.

This clonotype qualifies as medium-sized (0.01 to 0.1%). Since the library was made to target alpha chains, this beta chain is a stray read and its abundance is not meaningful. Here the CDR3 DNA reads TGTGCCAGTAGTAAATGGGCCAGACATGCAACTAATGAAAAACTGTTTTTT. This sequence encodes CASSKWARHATNEKLFF. This chain connects TRBV19 to TRBJ1-4; no reliable D call. Germline V gives CDR1 LNHDA, CDR2 SQIVND (reference sequence). The CDR3 has 17 amino acids. Trimming cost V 4 bases and J 0 bases, with 15 bases left between them.

A word on this clonotype: This beta chain came through as a stray read in a library set up for alpha chains, and its size says little. The chain has TRBV7-2 and TRBJ2-1; 9 nucleotides line up with TRBD2. V was pared by 5 bases and J by 6 bases, with 8 bases of the junction left unmatched. This CDR3 has 15 amino acids. Per the germline V gene, CDR1 is SGHTA and CDR2 is FQGNSA. In nucleotides, the CDR3 is TGTGCCAGCAGCCAGAGGCTAGCGGGGACCAATGAGCAGTTCTTC. Translation: CASSQRLAGTNEQFF.

This clonotype qualifies as medium-sized. An end of the junction does not agree with germline; a read error may underlie this. A library made for alpha chains picked up this beta chain off target, so its size means little. The V call is TRBV20-1, the J call TRBJ2-7; 15 bases match TRBD2. This CDR3 has 16 residues. The germline V gene encodes CDR1 DFQATT and CDR2 SNEGSKA (reference sequence). Here the CDR3 reads CSASAIGLAGGAPASF. The CDR3 DNA follows: TGCAGTGCTAGTGCCATAGGACTAGCGGGGGGGGCCCCGGCGAGTTTC.

Many counts were recorded for this clonotype. Little can be read into the size of this beta chain, an off-target read in a library designed for alpha chains. The rearrangement joins TRBV6-5 to TRBJ1-5; no definite D call. The CDR3 has 13 residues. V lost 5 bases to trimming and J lost 3 bases, with 8 bases between them. From germline, CDR1 is MNHEY and CDR2 SVGAGI. CDR3 residues: CASSDLINQPQHF. The CDR3, as DNA: TGTGCCAGCAGTGACTTAATCAATCAGCCCCAGCATTTT.

This clonotype is termed medium-sized. The library was built for alpha chains, so this beta chain is an off-target read and its size means little. V is TRBV6-5 and J is TRBJ2-7, with 13 positions matching TRBD2. Trimming took 5 bases from V and 7 from J; bases not matched to a gene: 8. Germline V CDR1 and CDR2: MNHEY, SVGAGI. There are 15 residues in the CDR3. CDR3 nucleotide sequence: TGTGCCAGCAGTGTCCAGGGACTAGCGGGGTTGGAGCAGTACTTC. Its protein product is CASSVQGLAGLEQYF.